A selection of T cell receptor beta chains follows, all from one sample in a study of T cell repertoires in cytomegalovirus infection. A single record per CDR3 protein comes from TCRdb applying MiXCR to the reads. The repertoire includes about 830,000 distinct CDR3 sequences, approximately 32% of them detected once, and around 12% sits in the top ten. Their target antigens are unknown. The input for sequencing was cultured CD8+ T cells from PBMCs, taken from culture after CMV antigen stimulation. Receptors were obtained from a human donor in good health (CMV status not recorded). Some clones in this sample may be carry-over from other donors' samples. CDR3s include the opening cysteine and the closing phenylalanine or tryptophan. A D gene is named only where the DNA matches it firmly. Only some rows state a clone size, as once, few, many or a class for expanded clones.

v_gene	abundance	j_gene	d_gene	CDR3aa	CDR3nt
TRBV4-2	many	TRBJ2-2	.	CASSQVSGNTGELFF	TGTGCCAGCAGCCAAGTTAGCGGGAACACCGGGGAGCTGTTTTTT
TRBV7-2	many	TRBJ2-1	.	CASSLVVTSSYNEQFF	TGTGCCAGCAGCTTAGTTGTCACCAGCTCCTACAATGAGCAGTTCTTC
TRBV10-3	few	TRBJ2-1	TRBD1	CAIKTRTGATQHSEQFF	TGTGCCATCAAGACTCGGACAGGGGCCACCCAACACAGTGAGCAGTTCTTC
TRBV7-9	few	TRBJ2-7	TRBD1	CASTGTGVTYEQYF	TGTGCCAGCACCGGGACAGGGGTTACCTACGAGCAGTACTTC
TRBV7-2	many	TRBJ2-5	.	CASSLGVRYQETQYF	TGTGCCAGCAGCTTAGGAGTCAGATACCAAGAGACCCAGTACTTC
TRBV7-2	few	TRBJ1-5	.	CASSLRGAGGYQPQHF	TGTGCCAGCAGCTTAAGGGGCGCGGGGGGGTATCAGCCCCAGCATTTT
TRBV29-1	.	TRBJ2-1	TRBD1	CSPVKQGAIWNEQFF	TGCAGCCCCGTGAAACAGGGGGCGATTTGGAATGAGCAGTTCTTC
TRBV15	few	TRBJ2-1	.	CATSRDGGAYNEQFF	TGTGCCACCAGCAGAGATGGCGGTGCCTACAATGAGCAGTTCTTC
TRBV6-5	.	TRBJ2-2	.	CASSTTPPGELFF	TGTGCCAGCAGCACGACTCCACCCGGGGAGCTGTTTTTT
TRBV7-2	.	TRBJ2-2	.	CVSSLGLRGPNIGELFF	TGTGTCAGCAGCTTAGGCCTCAGGGGCCCTAACATCGGGGAGCTGTTTTTT
TRBV6-5	few	TRBJ2-1	TRBD2	CASSTGLAGGPNYNEQFF	TGTGCCAGCAGTACTGGACTAGCGGGGGGGCCTAACTACAATGAGCAGTTCTTC
TRBV14	.	TRBJ1-1	.	CASSQLVNTEAFF	TGTGCCAGCAGCCAGTTGGTGAACACTGAAGCTTTCTTT
TRBV29-1	.	TRBJ1-1	.	CSVPTGDTNTEAFF	TGCAGCGTTCCCACGGGGGACACGAACACTGAAGCTTTCTTT
TRBV12-3/TRBV12-4	.	TRBJ2-7	.	CASSLSGAEEQYF	TGTGCCAGCAGTTTGTCGGGGGCTGAGGAGCAGTACTTC
TRBV7-9	many	TRBJ1-1	.	CASSKNTEAFF	TGTGCCAGCAGCAAGAACACTGAAGCTTTCTTT
TRBV7-6	.	TRBJ2-7	.	CASSYRAADEQYF	TGTGCCAGCAGCTACAGGGCTGCGGACGAGCAGTACTTC
TRBV7-3	few	TRBJ2-3	.	CASSLNGFTDTQYF	TGTGCCAGCAGCCTGAATGGGTTCACAGATACGCAGTATTTT
TRBV6-1	.	TRBJ1-4	TRBD1	CASSEYWQGDEKLFF	TGTGCCAGCAGTGAATATTGGCAGGGGGATGAAAAACTGTTTTTT
TRBV20-1	.	TRBJ2-1	.	CSASGWNEQFF	TGCAGTGCTAGCGGGTGGAATGAGCAGTTCTTC
TRBV6-1	.	TRBJ1-5	.	CASSLRDGGQPQHF	TGTGCCAGCAGTCTCCGGGACGGGGGACAGCCCCAGCATTTT
TRBV20-1	few	TRBJ2-1	TRBD1	CSARDPGTGSYNEQFF	TGCAGTGCTAGAGACCCAGGGACAGGCTCCTACAATGAGCAGTTCTTC
TRBV27	.	TRBJ1-6	.	CASSSTPGSSYNSPLHF	TGTGCCAGCAGTTCTACCCCAGGGAGCTCCTATAATTCACCCCTCCACTTT
TRBV4-2	.	TRBJ2-3	.	CASSQDQGALTDTQYF	TGTGCCAGCAGCCAAGATCAAGGCGCTCTCACAGATACGCAGTATTTT
TRBV9	.	TRBJ1-1	.	CASSVVDTPLTEAFF	TGTGCCAGCAGCGTAGTGGACACCCCGTTGACTGAAGCTTTCTTT
TRBV4-1	.	TRBJ2-2	.	CASSQVADPRTGELFF	TGCGCCAGCAGCCAAGTAGCGGATCCGAGGACCGGGGAGCTGTTTTTT
TRBV7-6	.	TRBJ2-1	.	CASCGWGTGAMDEQFF	TGTGCCAGCTGCGGTTGGGGTACGGGGGCTATGGATGAGCAGTTCTTC
TRBV27	once	TRBJ1-1	.	CASIGWENTEAFF	TGTGCCAGCATTGGGTGGGAGAACACTGAAGCTTTCTTT
TRBV4-3	.	TRBJ2-3	.	CTSSQVGSQDTQYF	TGCACCAGCAGCCAAGTTGGATCCCAAGATACGCAGTATTTT
TRBV5-4	few	TRBJ2-1	TRBD2	CASSPLWTSGGGEQFF	TGTGCCAGCAGCCCCTTGTGGACTAGCGGGGGGGGTGAGCAGTTCTTC
TRBV4-3	.	TRBJ1-6	.	CASSQEGFGWNNSPLHF	TGCGCCAGCAGCCAAGAGGGATTCGGATGGAATAATTCACCCCTCCACTTT
TRBV4-1	once	TRBJ2-7	.	CASSQAGPSRSYEQYF	TGCGCCAGCAGCCAAGCCGGGCCGTCGCGCTCCTACGAGCAGTACTTC
TRBV12-3/TRBV12-4	few	TRBJ2-1	.	CASNPGTFYNEQFF	TGTGCCTCCAACCCCGGGACTTTCTACAATGAGCAGTTCTTC
TRBV7-2	many	TRBJ1-1	.	CASSLSSGGPEAFF	TGTGCCAGCAGCTTATCTTCGGGGGGCCCTGAAGCTTTCTTT